This T cell receptor (beta chain) stems from a study of post-analysis software for immune sequencing data. Across the whole study: Disease trajectories encompassed relapsing-remitting, secondary progressive and progressive-relapsing multiple sclerosis.

Unique-molecular-identifier-tagged TCR beta cDNA libraries were used. TCRdb ran MiXCR on the PCR reads and lists one entry per CDR3 protein. The repertoire includes approximately 250,000 distinct CDR3 sequences, roughly a third of them detected once, and under 5.5% sits in the top ten. Overall study results and limits: Patients carried four or five TRBV segments more frequently than controls did, and TRBV5-6, TRBV5-1 and TRBV20-1 were among them.

With respect to this clonotype: Its antigen is still unknown.

V was clipped by 3 bases and J by 6 bases; unmatched bases: 5. CDR3 length: 15 residues. The germline V gene has CDR1 SGHTA and CDR2 FQGNSA. The TCR comes from a girl aged 10-17 years with multiple sclerosis. The chain carries TRBV7-2 and TRBJ2-2; 9 positions match TRBD2. Sequenced material: blood. This CDR3 reads CASSFGGRAAGELFF. The DNA for the CDR3 is TGTGCCAGCAGCTTTGGCGGGAGGGCCGCCGGGGAGCTGTTTTTT.